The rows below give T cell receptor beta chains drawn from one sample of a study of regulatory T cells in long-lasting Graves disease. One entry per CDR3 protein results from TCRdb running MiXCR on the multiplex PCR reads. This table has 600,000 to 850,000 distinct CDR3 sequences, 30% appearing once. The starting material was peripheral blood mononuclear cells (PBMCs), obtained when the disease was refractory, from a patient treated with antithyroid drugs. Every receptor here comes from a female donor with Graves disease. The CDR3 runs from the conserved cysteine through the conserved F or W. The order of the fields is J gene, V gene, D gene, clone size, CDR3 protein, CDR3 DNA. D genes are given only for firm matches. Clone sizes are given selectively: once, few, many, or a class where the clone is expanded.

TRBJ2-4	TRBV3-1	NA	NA	CASSQTPFDRLKNIQYF	TGTGCCAGCAGCCAAACGCCATTTGACAGACTCAAAAACATTCAGTACTTC
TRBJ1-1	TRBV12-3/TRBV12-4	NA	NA	CASRPGLTGTEAFF	TGTGCCAGCAGACCGGGCTTAACTGGAACTGAAGCTTTCTTT
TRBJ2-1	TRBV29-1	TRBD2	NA	CSDVLAGVNEQFF	TGCAGCGACGTACTAGCGGGAGTTAATGAGCAGTTCTTC
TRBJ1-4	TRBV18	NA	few	CASSPQSTLSEKLFF	TGTGCCAGCTCACCACAGTCGACCTTGAGTGAAAAACTGTTTTTT
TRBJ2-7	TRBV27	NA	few	CASSTLGGRTANYEQYF	TGTGCCAGCAGTACTTTAGGGGGTCGGACAGCGAACTACGAGCAGTACTTC
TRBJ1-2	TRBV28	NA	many	CASSTERGRRWGYTF	TGTGCCAGCAGTACCGAGCGGGGACGTCGATGGGGCTACACCTTC
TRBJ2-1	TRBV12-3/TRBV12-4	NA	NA	CASSQAQDSYNEQFF	TGTGCCAGCAGCCAAGCACAGGACTCCTACAATGAGCAGTTCTTC
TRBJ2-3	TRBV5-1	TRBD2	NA	CASSLEAGAGTDTQYF	TGCGCCAGCAGCTTGGAAGCGGGAGCGGGCACAGATACGCAGTATTTT
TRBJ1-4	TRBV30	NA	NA	CAWSRGGEKLFF	TGTGCCTGGAGCCGGGGAGGTGAAAAACTGTTTTTT
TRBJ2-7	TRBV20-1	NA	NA	CSARSSLSYEQYF	TGCAGTGCTAGATCCTCCTTGTCCTACGAGCAGTACTTC
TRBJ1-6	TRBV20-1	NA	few	CSATPGGPLHF	TGCAGTGCTACCCCGGGGGGACCCCTCCACTTT
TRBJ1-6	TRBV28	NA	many	CASSLVGVGFPSPLHF	TGTGCCAGCAGTTTGGTGGGAGTCGGGTTCCCTTCACCCCTCCACTTT
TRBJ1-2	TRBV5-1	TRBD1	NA	CASSLVPTGNYGYTF	TGCGCCAGCAGCTTGGTCCCGACAGGGAACTATGGCTACACCTTC
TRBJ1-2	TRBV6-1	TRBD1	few	CASQRDSYGYTF	TGTGCCAGCCAACGGGACAGCTATGGCTACACCTTC
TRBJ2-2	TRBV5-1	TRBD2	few	CASSLAGGAPGTGELFF	TGCGCCAGCAGCTTGGCCGGGGGGGCGCCGGGCACCGGGGAGCTGTTTTTT
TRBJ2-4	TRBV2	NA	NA	CASSAGIQYF	TGTGCCAGCAGTGCTGGCATTCAGTACTTC
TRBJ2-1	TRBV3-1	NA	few	CASGRNYNEQFF	TGTGCCAGCGGGCGGAACTACAATGAGCAGTTCTTC
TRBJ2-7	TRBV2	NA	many	CASSDLYYEQYF	TGTGCCAGCAGTGATTTGTACTACGAGCAGTACTTC
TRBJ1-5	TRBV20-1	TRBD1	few	CSAKGTGGQPQHF	TGCAGTGCTAAAGGGACAGGAGGCCAGCCCCAGCATTTT
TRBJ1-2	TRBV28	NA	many	CASNPTRGPGYTF	TGTGCCAGCAATCCGACTCGGGGGCCTGGCTACACCTTC